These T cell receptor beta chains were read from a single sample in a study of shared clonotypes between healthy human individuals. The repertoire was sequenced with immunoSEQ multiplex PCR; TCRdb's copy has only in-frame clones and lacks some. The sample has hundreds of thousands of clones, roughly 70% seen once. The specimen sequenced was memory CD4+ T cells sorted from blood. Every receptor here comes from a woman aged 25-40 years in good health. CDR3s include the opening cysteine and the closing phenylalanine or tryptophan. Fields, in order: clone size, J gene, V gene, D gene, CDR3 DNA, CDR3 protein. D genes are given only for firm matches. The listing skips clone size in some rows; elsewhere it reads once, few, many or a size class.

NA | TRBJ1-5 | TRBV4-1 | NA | TGCGCCAGCAGCCAGAGGCCTAGGGCCCTGAATAGCAATCAGCCCCAGCATTTT | CASSQRPRALNSNQPQHF
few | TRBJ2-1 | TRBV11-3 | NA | TGTGCCAGCAGCTTAGCCTCAGGGGCCGGGACTGAGCAGTTCTTC | CASSLASGAGTEQFF
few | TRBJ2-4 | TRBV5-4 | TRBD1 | TGTGCCAGCAGCTTCCAGGGGGTAGCCAAAAACATTCAGTACTTC | CASSFQGVAKNIQYF
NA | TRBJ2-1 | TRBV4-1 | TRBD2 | TGCGCCAGCAGCCAAGAAAAAGCGGGATTAGGAGATGAGCAGTTCTTC | CASSQEKAGLGDEQFF
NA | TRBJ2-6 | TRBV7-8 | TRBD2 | TGTGCCAGCAGCCCGAGACTAGCGGGAGAAGCTGGGGCCAACGTCCTGACTTTC | CASSPRLAGEAGANVLTF
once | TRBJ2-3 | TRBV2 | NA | TGTGCCAGCAGGGCTGGGTTAGAGGTAGATACGCAGTATTTT | CASRAGLEVDTQYF
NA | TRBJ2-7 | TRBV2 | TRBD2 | TGTGCCACCGGGACTAGCGGGAGTGAGCAGTACTTC | CATGTSGSEQYF
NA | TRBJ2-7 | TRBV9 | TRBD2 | TGTGCCAGCAGCGCCGCCAGCGGGAGTGGGTACGAGCAGTACTTC | CASSAASGSGYEQYF
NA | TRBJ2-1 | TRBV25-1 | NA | TGTGCCAGCAGTGAATATAAGGGGACGTACTTCGTCGGTGAGCAGTTCTTC | CASSEYKGTYFVGEQFF
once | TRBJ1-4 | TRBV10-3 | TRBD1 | TGTGCCATCCGGGGACAGGGTGATGAAAAACTGTTTTTT | CAIRGQGDEKLFF
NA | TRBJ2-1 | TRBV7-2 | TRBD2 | TGTGCCAGCACCCCACTCGCGGCGGGAGATTACAATGAGCAGTTCTTC | CASTPLAAGDYNEQFF
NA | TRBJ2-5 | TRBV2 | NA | TGTGCCAGCGCCGGGACATCCCTCCTTTGGTACTTC | CASAGTSLLWYF
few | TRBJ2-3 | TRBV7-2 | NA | TGTGCCAGCAGCGCGGGTTCAGGGATAGGCACAGATACGCAGTATTTT | CASSAGSGIGTDTQYF
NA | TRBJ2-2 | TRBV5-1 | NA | TGCGCCAGCAGCTTGGCGCGGGTCACCGGGGAGCTGTTTTTT | CASSLARVTGELFF
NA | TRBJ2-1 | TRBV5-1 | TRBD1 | TGCGCCAGCAGCACAGACAGGGGATCGCCGTTCTTC | CASSTDRGSPFF
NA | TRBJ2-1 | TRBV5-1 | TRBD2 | TGCGCCAGCAGCTCCGCTAGCGGGAGTTATAATGAGCAGTTCTTC | CASSSASGSYNEQFF
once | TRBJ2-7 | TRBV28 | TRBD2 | TGTGCCAGCAGTTTTGGCCTAGCGGGAGTAGAGGAGCAGTACTTC | CASSFGLAGVEEQYF
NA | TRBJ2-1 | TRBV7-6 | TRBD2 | TGTGCCAGCACCCTCCTTGGACTAGCGGGGAACAATGAGCAGTTCTTC | CASTLLGLAGNNEQFF
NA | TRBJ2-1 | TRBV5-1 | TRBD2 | TGCGCCAGCAGCTTGTCAGGACTAGTGAGCTCCTACAATGAGCAGTTCTTC | CASSLSGLVSSYNEQFF
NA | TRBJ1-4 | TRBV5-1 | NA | TGCGCCAGCAGCTGGCAGGGATCCGATACTAATGAAAAACTGTTTTTT | CASSWQGSDTNEKLFF
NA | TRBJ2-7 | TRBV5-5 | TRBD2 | TGTGCCAGCAGCGCGGGAGGGAATTCCTACGAGCAGTACTTC | CASSAGGNSYEQYF
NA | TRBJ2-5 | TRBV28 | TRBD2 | TGTGCCAGCAGGGGGACTAGCGGGAGGCGGGGGCAAGAGACCCAGTACTTC | CASRGTSGRRGQETQYF
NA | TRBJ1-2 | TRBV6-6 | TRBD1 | TGTGCCAGCAGACCCGGGACAGGGAAAACCTACGGCTACACCTTC | CASRPGTGKTYGYTF
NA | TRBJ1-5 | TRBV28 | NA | TGTGCCAGCAGTTCCCCCTCTCGGGGGGGCGGTCAGCCCCAGCATTTT | CASSSPSRGGGQPQHF
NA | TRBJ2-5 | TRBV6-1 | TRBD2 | TGTGCCAGCAGGTTGGCGGGAGGTGAGACCCAGTACTTC | CASRLAGGETQYF
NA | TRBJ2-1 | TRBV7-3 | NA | TGTGCCAGCAGTCCGGGACAATACAATGAGCAGTTCTTC | CASSPGQYNEQFF